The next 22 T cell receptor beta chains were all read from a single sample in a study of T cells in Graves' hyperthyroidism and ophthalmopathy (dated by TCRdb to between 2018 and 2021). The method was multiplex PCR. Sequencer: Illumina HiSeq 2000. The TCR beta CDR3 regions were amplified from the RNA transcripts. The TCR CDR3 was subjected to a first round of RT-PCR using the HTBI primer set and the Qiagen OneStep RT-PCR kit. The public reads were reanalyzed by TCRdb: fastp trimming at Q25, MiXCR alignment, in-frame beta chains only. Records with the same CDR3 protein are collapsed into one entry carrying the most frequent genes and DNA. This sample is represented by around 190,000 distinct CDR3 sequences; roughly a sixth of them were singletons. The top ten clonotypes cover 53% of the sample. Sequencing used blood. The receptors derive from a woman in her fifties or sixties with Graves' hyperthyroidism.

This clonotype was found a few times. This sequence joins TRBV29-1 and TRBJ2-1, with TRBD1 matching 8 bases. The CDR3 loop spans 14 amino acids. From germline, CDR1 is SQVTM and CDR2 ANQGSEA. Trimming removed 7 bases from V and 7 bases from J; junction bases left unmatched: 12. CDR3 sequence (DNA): TGCAGCGCAGACCTGCGGACAGGGACTAATGAGCAGTTCTTC. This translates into CSADLRTGTNEQFF.

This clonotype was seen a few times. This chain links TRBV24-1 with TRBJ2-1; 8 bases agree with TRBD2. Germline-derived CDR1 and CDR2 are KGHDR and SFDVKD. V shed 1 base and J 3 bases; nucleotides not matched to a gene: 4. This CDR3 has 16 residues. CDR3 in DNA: TGTGCCACCAGTGATTTCCACGGGAGGGACTACAATGAGCAGTTCTTC. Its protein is CATSDFHGRDYNEQFF.

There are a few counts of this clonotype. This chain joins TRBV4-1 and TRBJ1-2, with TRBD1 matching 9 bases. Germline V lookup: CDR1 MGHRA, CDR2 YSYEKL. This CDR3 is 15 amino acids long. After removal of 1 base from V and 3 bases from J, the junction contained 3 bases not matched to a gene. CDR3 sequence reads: CASSQGDRDHYGYTF. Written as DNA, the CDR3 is TGCGCCAGCAGCCAAGGGGACAGGGATCACTATGGCTACACCTTC.

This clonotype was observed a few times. Written as DNA, the CDR3 is TGTGCCAGCAGCCAAGACCCGGCGGCCGGGGCCAACGTCCTGACTTTC. This sequence encodes CASSQDPAAGANVLTF. V gene TRBV3-1 combines with J gene TRBJ2-6; no reliable D call. In germline, CDR1 is LGHDT, CDR2 YNNKEL (reference sequence). V was trimmed by 0 bases and J by 4 bases, leaving 10 bases between them. The CDR3 extends over 16 amino acids.

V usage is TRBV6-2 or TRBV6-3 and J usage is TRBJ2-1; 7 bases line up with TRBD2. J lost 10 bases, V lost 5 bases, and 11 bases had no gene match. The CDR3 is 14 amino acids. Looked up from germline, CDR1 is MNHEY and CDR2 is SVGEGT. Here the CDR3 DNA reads TGTGCCAGCAGTCGAGCGGGATTTGAATGGGAGCAGTTCTTC. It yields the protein CASSRAGFEWEQFF.

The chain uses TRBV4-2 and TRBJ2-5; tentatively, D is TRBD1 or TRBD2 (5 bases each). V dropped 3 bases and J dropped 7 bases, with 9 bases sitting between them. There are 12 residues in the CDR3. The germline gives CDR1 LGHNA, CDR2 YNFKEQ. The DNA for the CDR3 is TGTGCCAGCAGCCAGGGGGACGGGACCCAGTACTTC. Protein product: CASSQGDGTQYF.

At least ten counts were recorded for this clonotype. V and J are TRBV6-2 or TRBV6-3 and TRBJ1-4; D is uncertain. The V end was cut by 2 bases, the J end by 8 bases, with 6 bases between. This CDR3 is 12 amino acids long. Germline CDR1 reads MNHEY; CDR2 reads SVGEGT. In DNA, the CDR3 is TGTGCCAGCAGTTACGTTGGAGAAAAACTGTTTTTT. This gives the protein CASSYVGEKLFF.

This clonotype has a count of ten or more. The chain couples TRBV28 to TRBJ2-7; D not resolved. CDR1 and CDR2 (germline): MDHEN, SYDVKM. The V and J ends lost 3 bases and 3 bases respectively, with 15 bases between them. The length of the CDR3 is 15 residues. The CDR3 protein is CASSFGQVYLYEQYF. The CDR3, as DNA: TGTGCCAGCAGTTTCGGTCAGGTTTACCTCTACGAGCAGTACTTC.

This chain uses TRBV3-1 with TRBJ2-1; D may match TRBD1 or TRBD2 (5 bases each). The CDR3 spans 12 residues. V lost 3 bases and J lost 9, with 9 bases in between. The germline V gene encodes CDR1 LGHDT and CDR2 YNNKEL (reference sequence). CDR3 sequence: CASSQVGVEQFF. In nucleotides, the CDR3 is TGTGCCAGCAGCCAGGTGGGGGTTGAGCAGTTCTTC.

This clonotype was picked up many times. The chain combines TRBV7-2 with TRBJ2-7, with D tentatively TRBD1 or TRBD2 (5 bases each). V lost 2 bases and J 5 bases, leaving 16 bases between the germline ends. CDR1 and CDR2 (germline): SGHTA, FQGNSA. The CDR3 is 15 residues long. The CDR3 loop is CASSLMSAGSDEQYF. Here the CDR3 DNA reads TGTGCCAGCAGCTTAATGTCCGCAGGGAGCGACGAGCAGTACTTC.

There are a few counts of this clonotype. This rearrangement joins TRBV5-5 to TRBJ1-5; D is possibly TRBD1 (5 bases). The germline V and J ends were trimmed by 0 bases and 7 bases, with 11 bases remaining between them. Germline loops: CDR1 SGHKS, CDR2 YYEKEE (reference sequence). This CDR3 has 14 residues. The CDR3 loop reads CASSLGRDGQPQHF. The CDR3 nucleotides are TGTGCCAGCAGCTTGGGCAGGGATGGACAGCCCCAGCATTTT.

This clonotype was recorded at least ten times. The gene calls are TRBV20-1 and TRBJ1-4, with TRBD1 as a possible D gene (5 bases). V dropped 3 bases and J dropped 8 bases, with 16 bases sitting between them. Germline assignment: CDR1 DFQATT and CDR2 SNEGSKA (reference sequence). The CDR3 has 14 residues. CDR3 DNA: TGCAGTGCTAGCGATCGGCAGGGAGACGAAAAACTGTTTTTT. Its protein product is CSASDRQGDEKLFF.

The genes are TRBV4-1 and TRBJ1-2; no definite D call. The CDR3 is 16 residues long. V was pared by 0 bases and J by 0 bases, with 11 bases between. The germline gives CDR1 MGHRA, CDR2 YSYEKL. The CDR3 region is CASSQEWAGANYGYTF. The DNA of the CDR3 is TGCGCCAGCAGCCAAGAGTGGGCGGGAGCTAACTATGGCTACACCTTC.

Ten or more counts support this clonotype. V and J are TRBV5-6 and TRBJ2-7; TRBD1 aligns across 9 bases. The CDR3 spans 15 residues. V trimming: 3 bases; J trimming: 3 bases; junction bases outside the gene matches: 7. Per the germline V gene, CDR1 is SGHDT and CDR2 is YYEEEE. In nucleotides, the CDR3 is TGTGCCAGCAGCTGGAGACAGGGGGGAAGCTACGAGCAGTACTTC. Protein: CASSWRQGGSYEQYF.

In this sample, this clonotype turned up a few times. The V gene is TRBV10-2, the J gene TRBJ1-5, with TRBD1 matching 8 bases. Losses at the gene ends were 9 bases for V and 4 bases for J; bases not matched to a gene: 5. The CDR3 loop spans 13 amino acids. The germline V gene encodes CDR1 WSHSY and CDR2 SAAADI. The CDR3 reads CASRQGRNQPQHF. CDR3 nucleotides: TGCGCCAGTCGACAGGGGAGAAATCAGCCCCAGCATTTT.

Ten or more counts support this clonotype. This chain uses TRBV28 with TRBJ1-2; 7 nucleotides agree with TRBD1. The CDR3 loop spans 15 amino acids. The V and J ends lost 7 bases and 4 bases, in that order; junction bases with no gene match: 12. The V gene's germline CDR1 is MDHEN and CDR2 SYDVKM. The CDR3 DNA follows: TGTGCCAGCAACCAACCGGGACAGTGGTTCTATGGCTACACCTTC. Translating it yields CASNQPGQWFYGYTF.

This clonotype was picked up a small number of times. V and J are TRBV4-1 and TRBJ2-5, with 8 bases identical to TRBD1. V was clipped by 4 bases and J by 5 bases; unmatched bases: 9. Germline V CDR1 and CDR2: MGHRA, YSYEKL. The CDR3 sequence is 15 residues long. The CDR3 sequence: CASSRVDRDGETQYF. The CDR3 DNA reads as TGCGCCAGCAGCCGGGTGGACAGGGACGGCGAGACCCAGTACTTC.

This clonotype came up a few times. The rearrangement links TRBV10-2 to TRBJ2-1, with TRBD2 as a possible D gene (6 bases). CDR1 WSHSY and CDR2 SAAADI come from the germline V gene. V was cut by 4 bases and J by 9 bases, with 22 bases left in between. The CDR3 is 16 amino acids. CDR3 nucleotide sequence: TGCGCCAGCAGTGGACTAGGTTCGGGAGTAGCTTTTGAGCAGTTCTTC. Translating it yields CASSGLGSGVAFEQFF.

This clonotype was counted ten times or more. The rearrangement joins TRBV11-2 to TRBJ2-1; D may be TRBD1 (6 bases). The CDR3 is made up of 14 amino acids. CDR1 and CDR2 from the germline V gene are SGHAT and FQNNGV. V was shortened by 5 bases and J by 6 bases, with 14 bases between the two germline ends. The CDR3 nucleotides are TGTGCCAGCAGCACAGGGAGATCTGCCAATGAGCAGTTCTTC. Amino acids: CASSTGRSANEQFF.

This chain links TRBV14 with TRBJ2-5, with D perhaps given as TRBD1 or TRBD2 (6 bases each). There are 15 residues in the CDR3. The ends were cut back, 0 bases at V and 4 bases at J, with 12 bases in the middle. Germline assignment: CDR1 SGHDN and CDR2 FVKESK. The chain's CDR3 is CASSQELRGRETQYF. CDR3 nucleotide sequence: TGTGCCAGCAGCCAAGAGCTTCGGGGGCGAGAGACCCAGTACTTC.

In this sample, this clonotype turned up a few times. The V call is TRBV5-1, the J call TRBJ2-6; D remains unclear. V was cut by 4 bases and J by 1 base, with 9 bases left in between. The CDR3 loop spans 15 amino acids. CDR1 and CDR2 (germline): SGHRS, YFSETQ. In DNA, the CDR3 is TGCGCCAGCAGCATCCCGGGTTCTGGGGCCAACGTCCTGACTTTC. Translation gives CASSIPGSGANVLTF.

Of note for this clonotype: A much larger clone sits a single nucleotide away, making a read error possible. CDR3 region: CSVGLAGSTDTQHF. CDR3 DNA sequence: TGCAGCGTTGGACTAGCGGGGTCCACAGATACGCAGCATTTT. This chain joins TRBV29-1 and TRBJ2-3, with D unclear. The J call may be in error: the DNA end matches TRBJ1-5 better. The CDR3 consists of 14 residues. Looked up from germline, CDR1 is SQVTM and CDR2 is ANQGSEA.